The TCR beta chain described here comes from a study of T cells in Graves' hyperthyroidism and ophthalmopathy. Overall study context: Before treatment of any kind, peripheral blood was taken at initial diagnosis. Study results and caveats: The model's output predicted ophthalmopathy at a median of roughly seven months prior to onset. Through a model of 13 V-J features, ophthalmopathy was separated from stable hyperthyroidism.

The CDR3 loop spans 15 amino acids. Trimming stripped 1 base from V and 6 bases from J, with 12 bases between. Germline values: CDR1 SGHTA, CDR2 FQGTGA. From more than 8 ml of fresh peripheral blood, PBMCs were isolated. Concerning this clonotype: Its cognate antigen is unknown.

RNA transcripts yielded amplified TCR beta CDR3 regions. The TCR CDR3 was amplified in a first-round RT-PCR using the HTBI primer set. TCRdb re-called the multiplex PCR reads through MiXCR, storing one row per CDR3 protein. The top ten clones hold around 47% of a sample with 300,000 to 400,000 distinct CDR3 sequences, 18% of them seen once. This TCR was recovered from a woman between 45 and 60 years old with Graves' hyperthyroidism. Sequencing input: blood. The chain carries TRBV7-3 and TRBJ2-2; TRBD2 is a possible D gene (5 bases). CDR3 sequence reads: CASSLNGDSAGELFF. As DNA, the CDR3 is TGTGCCAGCAGCTTAAACGGGGATTCGGCCGGGGAGCTGTTTTTT.